This TCR beta chain was obtained from a study of blood T cell repertoires in COVID-19. In the authors' methods: Estimated nucleated cell counts came from reference gene primer amplification. Clones were read by immunoSEQ multiplex PCR, and TCRdb kept only the in-frame ones, dropping some. The V and J calls and clone size are taken from that table; D and trimming were inferred from the DNA. The sample lists about 300,000 clones, 85% to 90% seen once, with over 3.5% in the top ten. This CDR3 contains 13 residues. Germline V gene data show CDR1 as WNHNN and CDR2 as SYGVQD (reference sequence). The recovered donors of Cohort 3 showed two negative PCRs, clearance, or symptom resolution. This clone was detected only a few times. The germline gene is not matched at one end of the junction; a read error may be the cause.

The V gene is TRBV10-1, the J gene TRBJ1-1; weak D call: TRBD1 (6 bases). This receptor was identified in a man aged 25 to 40 who had recovered from COVID-19. The sample comprised PBMCs or T cells enriched from blood (not recorded which). CDR3 amino acids: CATSVDRNTEAFF. The CDR3 nucleotides are TGCGCCACCAGTGTGGACAGGAACACTGAAGCTTTCTTT.